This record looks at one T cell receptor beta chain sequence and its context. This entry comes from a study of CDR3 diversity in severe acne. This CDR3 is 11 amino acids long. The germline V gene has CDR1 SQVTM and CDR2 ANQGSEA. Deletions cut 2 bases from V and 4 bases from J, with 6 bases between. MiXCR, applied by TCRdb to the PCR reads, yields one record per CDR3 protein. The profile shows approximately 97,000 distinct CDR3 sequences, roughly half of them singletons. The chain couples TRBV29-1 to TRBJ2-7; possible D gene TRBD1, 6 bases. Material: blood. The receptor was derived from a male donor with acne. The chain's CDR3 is CSVERGYEQYF. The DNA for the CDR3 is TGCAGCGTTGAAAGGGGGTACGAGCAGTACTTC.